This entry describes one TCR beta chain. This entry belongs to a study of shared clonotypes between healthy human individuals. The method was immunoSEQ multiplex PCR; TCRdb's version includes in-frame clones alone and lacks a portion of them. This sample has about 2.4 million clones; roughly 93% occur once, and the top ten carry roughly 0.39%. Germline values: CDR1 SQVTM, CDR2 ANQGSEA. V gave up 3 bases and J gave up 2 bases, with 11 bases separating them. CDR3 length: 14 residues. The material sequenced was naive CD4+ T cells from PBMCs. Specified subset: CD45RA+ positively selected. The chain is built from TRBV29-1 and TRBJ2-1, with D uncertain. This clonotype was obtained from a man younger than 35 in good health. Some clones in this sample may be carry-over from other donors' samples. CDR3 sequence: CSVEAFHPYNEQFF. Here the CDR3 DNA reads TGCAGCGTTGAGGCTTTTCATCCCTACAATGAGCAGTTCTTC.